Listed below are T cell receptor beta chains from one sample, sequenced in a study of blood T cell repertoires in COVID-19. TCRdb's copy holds only in-frame clones and misses some; the assay was immunoSEQ multiplex PCR. The sample includes approximately 150,000 clones, approximately 85% seen only once; the top ten take 11%. The sequenced sample was peripheral blood. These receptors all come from a man in his sixties with active or convalescent COVID-19. CDR3s include the opening cysteine and the closing phenylalanine or tryptophan. The order of the fields is J gene, D gene, clone size, V gene, CDR3 protein, CDR3 DNA. The D gene is left open where the match is weak. Expanded clones get a size class; other rows say once, few or many, or leave the size out.

>TRBJ2-2|-|-|TRBV7-6
CASSLAPPGSNTGELFF
TGTGCCAGCAGCTTAGCACCCCCCGGGTCGAACACCGGGGAGCTGTTTTTT
>TRBJ2-3|TRBD2|few|TRBV11-3
CASSQRLAGSTDTQYF
TGTGCCAGCAGCCAACGACTAGCGGGGAGCACAGATACGCAGTATTTT
>TRBJ2-7|TRBD2|-|TRBV10-3
CAISEASGTYEQYF
TGTGCCATCAGTGAGGCTAGCGGGACCTACGAGCAGTACTTC
>TRBJ2-2|-|-|TRBV27
CASSRDGGALPGELFF
TGTGCCAGCAGTAGGGACGGGGGAGCGCTCCCCGGGGAGCTGTTTTTT
>TRBJ1-6|-|-|TRBV19
CASSMQGSSYNSPLHF
TGTGCCAGTAGTATGCAGGGGAGCTCCTATAATTCACCCCTCCACTTT
>TRBJ2-4|TRBD1|-|TRBV6-7
CASSRGQGAVSNIQYF
TGTGCCAGCAGTCGGGGCCAGGGGGCGGTGTCTAACATTCAGTACTTC
>TRBJ2-7|TRBD2|-|TRBV3-1/TRBV3-2
CASSQDEGRLPGGKQYF
TGTGCCAGCAGCCAAGATGAAGGGAGACTCCCGGGAGGCAAGCAGTACTTC
>TRBJ1-2|-|-|TRBV2
CASSEPRDYGYTF
TGTGCCAGCAGTGAACCGAGGGACTATGGCTACACCTTC
>TRBJ2-5|TRBD2|once|TRBV10-3
CAISGGLAVYQETQYF
TGTGCCATCAGTGGGGGACTAGCGGTGTACCAAGAGACCCAGTACTTC
>TRBJ1-1|-|-|TRBV3-1/TRBV3-2
CASSHLGGRNEAFF
TGTGCCAGCAGCCACTTGGGGGGGCGTAATGAAGCTTTCTTT
>TRBJ1-2|-|-|TRBV6-6
CASSYGQQPPNYGYTF
TGTGCCAGCAGTTATGGCCAACAGCCCCCCAACTATGGCTACACCTTC
>TRBJ2-3|TRBD2|-|TRBV29-1
CSATVAGAGGVPDTQYF
TGCAGCGCCACCGTAGCAGGAGCGGGAGGAGTACCAGATACGCAGTATTTT
>TRBJ1-2|TRBD1|-|TRBV7-9
CASSWGQGTQGYTF
TGTGCCAGCAGCTGGGGACAGGGGACGCAGGGCTACACCTTC
>TRBJ2-3|-|-|TRBV7-2
CASSSDRSSTDTQYF
TGTGCCAGCAGCTCAGACAGGTCTAGCACAGATACGCAGTATTTT
>TRBJ2-1|-|-|TRBV5-6
CASSLVGDIYNEQFF
TGTGCCAGCAGCTTGGTTGGAGATATATACAATGAGCAGTTCTTC
>TRBJ1-2|TRBD1|-|TRBV6-7
CASRDRDVEGYTF
TGTGCCAGCCGGGACAGGGATGTGGAAGGCTACACCTTC
>TRBJ2-3|TRBD1|-|TRBV24-1
CATSDLGDRGTDTQYF
TGTGCCACCAGTGATTTGGGGGACAGGGGTACAGATACGCAGTATTTT
>TRBJ1-4|-|-|TRBV5-5
CASSPSRGNEKLFF
TGTGCCAGCAGCCCCTCCAGGGGTAATGAAAAACTGTTTTTT
>TRBJ1-1|TRBD1|-|TRBV6-5
CASRLQGARTEAFF
TGTGCCAGCAGGCTACAGGGGGCGAGAACTGAAGCTTTCTTT
>TRBJ2-5|-|-|TRBV5-1
CASSLAETQYF
TGCGCCAGCAGCTTGGCGGAGACCCAGTACTTC
>TRBJ1-1|TRBD1|few|TRBV4-1
CASRALTGAGTEAFF
TGCGCCAGCCGGGCTCTGACAGGGGCGGGTACTGAAGCTTTCTTT
>TRBJ2-3|TRBD2|-|TRBV7-2
CASSLRLAGGRADTQYF
TGTGCCAGCAGCTTACGGCTAGCGGGAGGCAGGGCAGATACGCAGTATTTT
>TRBJ1-2|-|-|TRBV5-1
CASSLDSYGYTF
TGCGCCAGCAGCCTAGACAGCTATGGCTACACCTTC
>TRBJ1-5|TRBD1|-|TRBV7-6
CASSLAGQGNQPQHF
TGTGCCAGCAGCTTAGCGGGACAGGGGAATCAGCCCCAGCATTTT
>TRBJ1-2|-|-|TRBV6-2/TRBV6-3
CASSYANNYGYTF
TGTGCCAGCAGTTACGCGAACAACTATGGCTACACCTTC
>TRBJ2-1|TRBD2|-|TRBV5-1
CASSLAPLGGGGANEQFF
TGCGCCAGCAGCTTGGCCCCCTTGGGGGGCGGGGGGGCCAATGAGCAGTTCTTC
>TRBJ1-6|TRBD1|-|TRBV28
CASRPGGNSPLHF
TGTGCCAGCAGGCCAGGGGGTAATTCACCCCTCCACTTT
>TRBJ2-1|TRBD2|-|TRBV3-1/TRBV3-2
CASSQQASGTQQFF
TGTGCCAGCAGCCAACAAGCTAGCGGAACCCAGCAGTTCTTC
>TRBJ1-6|-|many|TRBV3-1/TRBV3-2
CASSQAGGRGVSPLHF
TGTGCCAGCAGCCAAGCGGGAGGGCGCGGTGTTTCACCCCTCCACTTT
>TRBJ2-1|-|once|TRBV24-1
CATSDPDNEQFF
TGTGCCACCAGTGATCCTGACAATGAGCAGTTCTTC
>TRBJ2-7|TRBD1|-|TRBV14
CASSLGQGAYEQYF
TGTGCCAGCAGCCTTGGACAGGGGGCCTACGAGCAGTACTTC
>TRBJ2-7|TRBD1|-|TRBV3-1/TRBV3-2
CASSIQGGSYEQYF
TGTGCCAGCAGTATACAGGGGGGCTCCTACGAGCAGTACTTC